The TCR beta chain under discussion was sequenced for a study of shared clonotypes between healthy human individuals. Profiling relied on immunoSEQ multiplex PCR, and the TCRdb table lists in-frame clones only, not all of them. The sample lists under 1,900,000 clones; approximately 98.5% were seen once. The CDR3 runs to 20 residues. From germline, CDR1 is SGHAT and CDR2 FQNNGV. J gave up 3 bases and V 0 bases, and 16 bases lay outside the gene matches. The chain combines TRBV11-2 with TRBJ2-3, with 9 bases lining up with TRBD1. Sequenced: naive CD4+ T cells sorted from blood. Subset noted: CD45RA+ positively selected. The sequence came from a man in his thirties or forties in good health. The CDR3 nucleotides read TGTGCCAGCAGCTTAGACCAGATATCGCAACAGGGGGCCTGGACAGATACGCAGTATTTT. Translating it yields CASSLDQISQQGAWTDTQYF.